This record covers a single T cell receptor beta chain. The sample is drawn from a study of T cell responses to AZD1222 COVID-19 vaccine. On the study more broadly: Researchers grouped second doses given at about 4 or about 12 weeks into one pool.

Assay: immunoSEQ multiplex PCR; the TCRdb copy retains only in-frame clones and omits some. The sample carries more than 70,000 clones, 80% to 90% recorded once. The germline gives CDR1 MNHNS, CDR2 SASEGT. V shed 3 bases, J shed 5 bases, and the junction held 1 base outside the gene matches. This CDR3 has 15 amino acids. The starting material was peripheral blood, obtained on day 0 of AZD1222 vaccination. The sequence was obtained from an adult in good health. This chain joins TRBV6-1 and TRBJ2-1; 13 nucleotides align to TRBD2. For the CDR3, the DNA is TGTGCCAGCAGTGAGACTAGCGGGGGGAACAATGAGCAGTTCTTC. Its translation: CASSETSGGNNEQFF.